This TCR beta chain was observed in a study of blood T cell repertoires in COVID-19. Across the whole study: Researchers got acute and convalescent COVID-19 samples from the United States, Italy and Spain. The cDNA or gDNA used as material had been derived from T cells, B-cell-depleted T cells, or PBMCs.

In its sample, this clone was seen a few times. The V segment lost 4 bases and the J segment 2 bases; nucleotides outside the gene matches: 6. This CDR3 has 15 residues. CDR1 is LNHDA, CDR2 SQIVND, per germline (reference sequence). Original processing notes: Amplification of reference gene primers provided the estimated nucleated cell counts. Using immunoSEQ multiplex PCR, the repertoire was profiled, and TCRdb retains in-frame clones only, with some absent. D and trimming come from the DNA, and the V and J calls and clone size come from that table. This sample has approximately 100,000 clones; approximately 79% occur once, and the top ten carry about a tenth.

The sequence was collected from a man aged 70 or older with active or convalescent COVID-19. The chain uses TRBV19 and TRBJ2-3, with 7 nucleotides matching TRBD1. What was sequenced was peripheral blood. The CDR3, as DNA: TGTGCCAGTAGTACATCCGGGACAGTCACAGATACGCAGTATTTT. Protein: CASSTSGTVTDTQYF.